A single sample is the source of the 24 T cell receptor beta chains below, sequenced in a study of T cell responses to AZD1222 COVID-19 vaccine. Some clones are missing from TCRdb's copy, which holds only in-frame ones; the method was immunoSEQ multiplex PCR. The sample comprises tens of thousands of clones, around 84% of which are singletons, and roughly 4.3% rests with the top ten. The starting material was peripheral blood, obtained 28 days after the second AZD1222 dose. The source of these receptors is an adult who received the AZD1222 COVID-19 vaccine.

V usage is TRBV27 and J usage is TRBJ2-2; 7 bases are shared with TRBD1. Per germline, CDR1 MNHEY and CDR2 SMNVEV (reference sequence). J gave up 0 bases and V 6 bases, and 4 bases lay outside the gene matches. The CDR3 consists of 15 residues. The CDR3 region has the DNA TGTGCCAGCAGACCCGGGACAGCGAACACCGGGGAGCTGTTTTTT. It encodes CASRPGTANTGELFF.

This clone was picked up one time. The J gene is TRBJ1-1, the V gene TRBV24-1, with 7 positions matching TRBD1. Germline-derived CDR1 and CDR2 are KGHDR and SFDVKD. The CDR3 has 11 amino acids. Germline trimming cut 9 bases from V and 5 bases from J; bases unmatched to any gene: 2. CDR3 loop: CATATGTEAFF. CDR3 nucleotides: TGTGCCACCGCGACAGGGACTGAAGCTTTCTTT.

J is TRBJ2-7 and V is TRBV27; D unresolved. This CDR3 region has 15 residues. The germline CDR1 and CDR2 sequences are MNHEY and SMNVEV (reference sequence). V was clipped by 2 bases and J by 2 bases, with 13 bases between them. The CDR3 DNA sequence: TGTGCCAGCAGTTTAAAGTTCGGCTTTACCTACGAGCAGTACTTC. It encodes CASSLKFGFTYEQYF.

As to this clone: Other nucleotide sequences in the sample specify the same CDR3. The DNA of the CDR3 is TGTGCCAGCAGTTTGGGTCCTGAAGCTTTCTTT. Protein: CASSLGPEAFF. The chain has TRBV12-3 or TRBV12-4 and TRBJ1-1, with D unresolved. Trimming cost V 3 bases and J 6 bases, with 5 bases left between them. The CDR3 is made up of 11 amino acids.

The chain uses TRBV4-3 and TRBJ1-1; 10 bases map to TRBD1. The junction had 5 bases not matched to a gene; V was cut back by 4 bases and J by 0 bases. Germline V gives CDR1 LGHNA, CDR2 YSLEER. CDR3 length: 16 amino acids. The CDR3 nucleotides read TGCGCCAGCAGCCCAGGACAGGGGGTTGTGAACACTGAAGCTTTCTTT. It codes for CASSPGQGVVNTEAFF.

V is TRBV3-1 (or the pseudogene TRBV3-2) and J is TRBJ1-2; D unclear. Germline CDR1 is LGHDT and CDR2 is YNNKEL (reference sequence). This CDR3 region has 12 residues. Trimming stripped 5 bases from V and 7 bases from J, with 11 bases between. The CDR3 DNA reads as TGTGCCAGCAGCTCCCGCAGTGGTGGCTACACCTTC. As protein: CASSSRSGGYTF.

The rearrangement uses TRBV30 and TRBJ2-5, with D maybe TRBD2 (5 bases). V was pared by 3 bases and J by 5 bases, with 10 bases between. The CDR3 length is 12 residues. Germline values: CDR1 GTSNPN, CDR2 SVGIG (reference sequence). In DNA form, the CDR3 reads TGTGCCTGGAGCCCGGGAAGGGAGACCCAGTACTTC. It is translated as CAWSPGRETQYF.

The chain combines TRBV7-3 with TRBJ2-2; TRBD2 matches 13 bases. This CDR3 has 16 residues. V dropped 5 bases and J dropped 2; count of bases not matched to a gene: 2. Germline values: CDR1 SGHTA, CDR2 FQGTGA. This chain's CDR3 is CASSRLAGGNTGELFF. In DNA, the CDR3 is TGTGCCAGCAGCCGACTAGCGGGGGGAAACACCGGGGAGCTGTTTTTT.

Here the CDR3 DNA reads TGTGCCAGTAGTATGGGCTTGAACACTGAAGCTTTCTTT. Translated: CASSMGLNTEAFF. The chain is built from TRBV19 and TRBJ1-1, with D unresolved. Germline CDR1 and CDR2: LNHDA and SQIVND (reference sequence). CDR3 length: 13 residues. Trimming stripped 3 bases from V and 0 bases from J, with 5 bases between.

The rearrangement links TRBV5-1 to TRBJ1-4; 8 nucleotides line up with TRBD1. J was trimmed by 4 bases and V by 4 bases; bases with no gene match: 6. This CDR3 spans 15 amino acids. Germline-derived CDR1 and CDR2 are SGHRS and YFSETQ. The CDR3 reads CASSVDRASNEKLFF. The CDR3 coding sequence is TGCGCCAGCAGCGTGGACAGGGCCAGTAATGAAAAACTGTTTTTT.

The chain is built from TRBV7-8 and TRBJ1-5; 7 bases are a match to TRBD1. CDR1 SGHVS and CDR2 FQNEAQ come from the germline V gene. CDR3 length equals 14 residues. V lost 5 bases to trimming and J lost 6 bases; unmatched junction nucleotides: 7. CDR3 sequence (DNA): TGTGCCAGCAGCCGAGGACAGGAACCTCAGCCCCAGCATTTT. Its translation is CASSRGQEPQPQHF.

This clone has just a few counts. The chain combines TRBV7-9 with TRBJ1-6; D unresolved. Trimming removed 5 bases at V and 9 bases at J, with 11 bases between. In germline, CDR1 is SEHNR, CDR2 FQNEAQ (reference sequence). The CDR3 extends over 13 amino acids. CDR3 loop: CASSASAVSPLHF. The CDR3 nucleotides are TGTGCCAGCAGCGCCTCAGCGGTTTCACCCCTCCACTTT.

The chain employs TRBV19 and TRBJ2-5; 15 bases match TRBD2. V trimming: 3 bases; J trimming: 2 bases; junction bases outside the gene matches: 10. CDR3 size: 19 residues. CDR1 is LNHDA and CDR2 is SQIVND in the germline V gene (reference sequence). CDR3 sequence (DNA): TGTGCCAGTAGTATCCCCCCTCAGGGACTAGCGGGGGGACAAGAGACCCAGTACTTC. Translation gives CASSIPPQGLAGGQETQYF.

This clone was counted once. The chain is built from TRBV30 and TRBJ1-2; unclear D gene. The CDR3 is 12 residues long. Germline CDR1 reads GTSNPN; CDR2 reads SVGIG (reference sequence). With 0 bases removed from V and 6 bases from J, the gap between germline ends came to 8 bases. The CDR3 DNA follows: TGTGCCTGGAGTGTCGACATTGATGGCTACACCTTC. Translating it yields CAWSVDIDGYTF.

The J gene is TRBJ2-5, the V gene TRBV3-1 (or the pseudogene TRBV3-2); no clear D. The length of the CDR3 is 16 residues. Germline values: CDR1 LGHDT, CDR2 YNNKEL (reference sequence). V gave up 1 base and J gave up 0 bases, with 12 bases separating them. As DNA, the CDR3 is TGTGCCAGCAGCCAAGTTACGGGTTCATACCAAGAGACCCAGTACTTC. Its protein product is CASSQVTGSYQETQYF.

Worth noting for this clone: A read error may account for a junction end that differs from germline. The chain combines TRBV7-7 with TRBJ2-7, with 11 positions matching TRBD2. The germline V gene encodes CDR1 SSHAT and CDR2 FNYEAQ (reference sequence). This CDR3 has 15 amino acids. CDR3 region: CASSVGLAGSYEQYF. CDR3 in DNA: TGTGCTAGCAGCGTAGGACTAGCGGGCTCCTACGAGCAGTACTTC.

The CDR3: CASSLAGGVGYEQYF. The CDR3 DNA is TGTGCCAGCAGCTTGGCGGGGGGCGTTGGCTACGAGCAGTACTTC. This chain connects TRBV5-4 to TRBJ2-7; D possibly corresponds to TRBD2 (7 bases). Deletions cut 0 bases from V and 3 bases from J, with 13 bases between. Germline assignment: CDR1 SGHNT and CDR2 YYREEE (reference sequence). The CDR3 is made up of 15 amino acids.

The chain couples TRBV3-1 (or the pseudogene TRBV3-2) to TRBJ2-1; D is unresolved. Germline loops: CDR1 LGHDT, CDR2 YNNKEL (reference sequence). The V end lost 5 bases, the J end lost 6 bases, and 11 bases lay between the germline ends. CDR3 length: 13 residues. The CDR3 bases are TGTGCCAGCAGCGTAAGGTCAGGCAATGAGCAGTTCTTC. Protein sequence: CASSVRSGNEQFF.

A few counts support this clone. CDR3 DNA: TGTGCCACCGGGACAGGGAGGGACGAGCAGTACTTC. As protein: CATGTGRDEQYF. This chain links TRBV19 with TRBJ2-7; 9 bases agree with TRBD1. The germline CDR1 and CDR2 sequences are LNHDA and SQIVND (reference sequence). The CDR3 contains 12 residues. Trimming cost V 10 bases and J 5 bases; bases outside gene matches: 6.

V usage is TRBV10-3 and J usage is TRBJ1-1; D is perhaps TRBD1 (6 bases). CDR3 length: 13 residues. CDR1 is ENHRY, CDR2 SYGVKD, per germline. V was cut by 5 bases and J by 2 bases, with 9 bases left in between. The CDR3: CAISLDSNTEAFF. The CDR3 DNA reads TGTGCCATCAGTCTGGACAGCAACACTGAAGCTTTCTTT.

V and J are TRBV5-6 and TRBJ1-2, with D possibly TRBD1 on 6 matching bases. The CDR3 totals 15 residues. The V end was cut by 4 bases, the J end by 6 bases, with 19 bases between. The germline V gene has CDR1 SGHDT and CDR2 YYEEEE. The CDR3 DNA follows: TGTGCCAGCAGCACGGGAACAGGGAATAGGCATGGCTACACCTTC. Translation: CASSTGTGNRHGYTF.

The rearrangement links TRBV6-2 or TRBV6-3 to TRBJ2-7; unclear D gene. Per the germline V gene, CDR1 is MNHEY and CDR2 is SVGEGT. CDR3 length: 11 residues. Between the trimmed V and J ends, which lost 3 bases and 7 bases, there was a span of 7 bases. CDR3 nucleotides: TGTGCCAGCAGTTATGAGCGTGAGCAGTACTTC. The encoded protein is CASSYEREQYF.

V and J are TRBV25-1 and TRBJ1-4; the match to TRBD1 covers 10 bases. V was pared by 3 bases and J by 6 bases, with 4 bases of the junction left unmatched. Per the germline V gene, CDR1 is MGHDK and CDR2 is SYGVNS. The CDR3 sequence is 15 residues long. The CDR3 DNA sequence: TGTGCCAGCAGTGACCCCGGGACAGGGGATGAAAAACTGTTTTTT. Its translation: CASSDPGTGDEKLFF.

The chain joins TRBV2 to TRBJ1-2, with 11 bases aligning to TRBD1. The V and J ends lost 8 bases and 14 bases, in that order; junction bases with no gene match: 10. Germline-derived CDR1 and CDR2 are SNHLY and FYNNEI. This CDR3 comprises 12 residues. Written as DNA, the CDR3 is TGTGCCAGCGCCAGAGGACAGGGGGCGCGGACCTTC. Translation gives CASARGQGARTF.